The 18 T cell receptor beta chains presented below share a single source sample, sequenced in a study of blood T cell repertoires in COVID-19. Method: immunoSEQ multiplex PCR; TCRdb's copy keeps in-frame clones and lacks some. The table has about 100,000 clones, roughly 84% seen once. The sample consisted of peripheral blood. Receptors were obtained from a human donor in a cohort sampled during active COVID-19.

The chain combines TRBV10-2 with TRBJ1-3; no clear D. The CDR3 length is 11 residues. Germline CDR1 WSHSY, CDR2 SAAADI. V was shortened by 10 bases and J by 8 bases, with 12 bases between the two germline ends. The CDR3 loop is CATTSFYTIYF. As DNA, the CDR3 is TGCGCCACCACCAGTTTTTACACCATATATTTT.

This clone was counted a single time. V gene TRBV5-1 combines with J gene TRBJ1-3; 8 bases fit TRBD1. The junction had 6 bases not matched to a gene; V was cut back by 0 bases and J by 4 bases. Germline V gene sequence: CDR1 SGHRS, CDR2 YFSETQ. The CDR3 runs 16 residues. The CDR3 coding sequence is TGCGCCAGCAGCTTGGGTCAGGGGGCTGGCGGAAACACCATATATTTT. Translated: CASSLGQGAGGNTIYF.

This sequence joins TRBV4-3 and TRBJ2-1; D ambiguous. Germline V gene data show CDR1 as LGHNA and CDR2 as YSLEER. Deletions cut 1 base from V and 1 base from J, with 11 bases between. The CDR3 loop spans 16 amino acids. The CDR3 sequence: CASSQVLGGSYNEQFF. The DNA for the CDR3 is TGCGCCAGCAGCCAAGTCCTCGGTGGTTCCTACAATGAGCAGTTCTTC.

The rearrangement links TRBV20-1 to TRBJ2-5, with D unclear. Germline V CDR1 and CDR2: DFQATT, SNEGSKA (reference sequence). The CDR3 runs 12 residues. V lost 3 bases and J 3 bases, leaving 8 bases between the germline ends. CDR3 sequence: CSASFQEETQYF. The CDR3 coding sequence is TGCAGTGCTAGTTTTCAGGAAGAGACCCAGTACTTC.

In regard to this clone: Other DNA sequences in the sample encode the same CDR3. The chain recombines TRBV9 with TRBJ1-5, with unresolved D. CDR3 length equals 13 residues. Per germline, CDR1 SGDLS and CDR2 YYNGEE. V was clipped by 0 bases and J by 4 bases, with 5 bases between them. The CDR3 region is CASSVGENQPQHF. As DNA, the CDR3 is TGTGCCAGCAGCGTAGGGGAGAATCAGCCCCAGCATTTT.

The chain uses TRBV11-2 and TRBJ1-1; possibly TRBD1 for D (5 bases). Germline V lookup: CDR1 SGHAT, CDR2 FQNNGV. CDR3 size: 13 residues. V was cut by 4 bases and J by 1 base, with 7 bases left in between. The CDR3 DNA follows: TGTGCCAGCAGCTCGACAGAGAACACTGAAGCTTTCTTT. Translation gives CASSSTENTEAFF.

V gene TRBV7-4 combines with J gene TRBJ1-5, with TRBD1 as a possible D gene (6 bases). CDR1 is SGHVT, CDR2 SQSDAQ, per germline. The CDR3 is made up of 15 amino acids. V shed 5 bases and J shed 5 bases, with 16 bases lying between them. CDR3 nucleotides: TGTGCCAGCAGCGTCAGGGGTAAGTGGGATCAGCCCCAGCATTTT. It specifies CASSVRGKWDQPQHF.

The rearrangement uses TRBV5-1 and TRBJ1-3; maybe TRBD1 (5 bases). V was trimmed by 1 base and J by 2 bases, leaving 10 bases between them. The CDR3 covers 15 residues. Per germline, CDR1 SGHRS and CDR2 YFSETQ. The CDR3 region is CASSLNGGAGNTIYF. As DNA, the CDR3 is TGCGCCAGCAGCTTGAATGGAGGGGCTGGAAACACCATATATTTT. The variable domain in full, with the rest retrieved from reference TRBV5-1 and TRBJ1-3, is KAGVTQTPRYLIKTRGQQVTLSCSPISGHRSVSWYQQTPGQGLQFLFEYFSETQRNKGNFPGRFSGRQFSNSRSEMNVSTLELGDSALYLCASSLNGGAGNTIYFGEGSWLTVV.

The chain links TRBV7-2 to TRBJ2-3; maybe TRBD1 (6 bases). CDR3 length: 15 amino acids. Germline-derived CDR1 and CDR2 are SGHTA and FQGNSA. V was shortened by 0 bases and J by 2 bases, with 9 bases between the two germline ends. The CDR3 nucleotides read TGTGCCAGCAGCTTAGCGGGGGCGAACACAGATACGCAGTATTTT. Translating gives CASSLAGANTDTQYF.

V gene TRBV5-1 combines with J gene TRBJ2-1, with D unresolved. The ends were cut back, 4 bases at V and 6 bases at J, with 8 bases in the middle. This CDR3 is built from 12 residues. CDR1 is SGHRS and CDR2 is YFSETQ in the germline V gene. The CDR3, as DNA: TGCGCCAGCAGCGCTACGCTCAATGAGCAGTTCTTC. Protein sequence: CASSATLNEQFF.

On this clone: This sample includes further DNA sequences coding for the same CDR3. The chain carries TRBV19 and TRBJ1-5, with 8 bases identical to TRBD1. In germline, CDR1 is LNHDA, CDR2 SQIVND (reference sequence). This CDR3 comprises 14 residues. Unmatched junction bases numbered 3, after V lost 3 bases and J lost 5 bases. The CDR3 loop is CASSIGQGDQPQHF. As DNA, the CDR3 is TGTGCCAGTAGTATTGGACAGGGAGATCAGCCCCAGCATTTT. The whole variable domain, remainder taken from reference TRBV19 and TRBJ1-5, is DGGITQSPKYLFRKEGQNVTLSCEQNLNHDAMYWYRQDPGQGLRLIYYSQIVNDFQKGDIAEGYSVSREKKESFPLTVTSAQKNPTAFYLCASSIGQGDQPQHFGDGTRLSIL.

The sample holds a few counts of this clone. V gene TRBV10-2 combines with J gene TRBJ2-3; 9 bases align to TRBD1. This CDR3 region has 14 residues. Looked up from germline, CDR1 is WSHSY and CDR2 is SAAADI. V shed 7 bases and J 3 bases; nucleotides not matched to a gene: 5. CDR3 residues: CASIVGQGTDTQYF. The DNA of the CDR3 is TGCGCCAGCATAGTGGGACAGGGTACAGATACGCAGTATTTT.

As to this clone: This CDR3 is also generated by other DNA sequences in the sample. V usage is TRBV7-2 and J usage is TRBJ2-2; D perhaps matches TRBD1 (6 bases). The length of the CDR3 is 15 residues. Trimming left V 1 base short and J 4 bases short, with 10 bases between. In germline, CDR1 is SGHTA, CDR2 FQGNSA. The CDR3 DNA is TGTGCCAGCAGCTTAGAGGGGGTCGGCACCGGGGAGCTGTTTTTT. Its translation is CASSLEGVGTGELFF.

CDR3 in amino acids: CASSLSGRVGEQYF. DNA of the CDR3: TGTGCCAGCAGTCTAAGCGGGAGGGTTGGCGAGCAGTACTTC. The V gene is TRBV6-2 or TRBV6-3, the J gene TRBJ2-7; 10 nucleotides align to TRBD2. Germline assignment: CDR1 MNHEY and CDR2 SVGEGT. J lost 6 bases, V lost 5 bases, and 7 bases had no gene match. This CDR3 has 14 amino acids.

The chain is built from TRBV7-2 and TRBJ1-6; TRBD1 aligns across 9 bases. The V and J ends lost 4 bases and 10 bases, in that order; junction bases with no gene match: 8. This CDR3 contains 15 residues. The V gene's germline CDR1 is SGHTA and CDR2 FQGNSA. The CDR3 is CASSSGTGIVSPLHF. The CDR3 DNA reads TGTGCCAGCAGCTCCGGGACAGGGATAGTCTCACCCCTCCACTTT.

CDR3: CASRASGNPYEQYF. The CDR3 DNA is TGTGCCAGCAGGGCTAGCGGGAACCCCTACGAGCAGTACTTC. This sequence joins TRBV6-5 and TRBJ2-7; 9 nucleotides align to TRBD2. This CDR3 region has 14 residues. V was clipped by 6 bases and J by 2 bases; unmatched bases: 5. The V gene's germline CDR1 is MNHEY and CDR2 SVGAGI.

V gene TRBV3-1 (or the pseudogene TRBV3-2) combines with J gene TRBJ2-2, with 11 bases aligning to TRBD2. Germline lookup yields CDR1 LGHDT and CDR2 YNNKEL (reference sequence). V shed 7 bases, J shed 0 bases, and the junction held 7 bases outside the gene matches. The CDR3 loop spans 17 amino acids. The CDR3 nucleotides read TGTGCCAGCAATGGTAGCGGGGGGGCCGCGAACACCGGGGAGCTGTTTTTT. Protein product: CASNGSGGAANTGELFF.

In DNA form, the CDR3 reads TGCGCCAGCAGCCGACTGACTAGCACCGGGGAGCTGTTTTTT. This encodes CASSRLTSTGELFF. The rearrangement uses TRBV4-1 and TRBJ2-2, with TRBD2 as a possible D gene (6 bases). Germline V CDR1 and CDR2: MGHRA, YSYEKL. V lost 4 bases and J lost 4, with 10 bases in between. The length of the CDR3 is 14 residues.